The 9 T cell receptor beta chains below all came from one sample that was sequenced in a study of CXCR3-negative and CXCR3-positive naive CD8 T cells. These TCRs' antigens remain unknown. Study conclusions and caveats: More hydrophobic TRB CDR3s were found in CXCR3-positive naive cells than in CXCR3-negative naive cells.

It was by 5' RACE with UMI labels that the TRB cDNA libraries were prepared. TCRdb re-called the 5' RACE reads; one entry per CDR3 protein, DNA not given. Its table lists approximately 140,000 distinct CDR3 sequences. Sequenced material: naive CXCR3+ CD8+ T cells from blood. As for subset: CD45RO-CCR7+CD27+CD95- naive CD8+ T cells expressing CXCR3 (TNR3+). These receptors came from a human donor in good health. Some clones in this sample may be carry-over from other donors' samples.

V is TRBV7-9 and J is TRBJ2-7; the TCRdb call, TRBD2, lacks DNA for checking. Germline V CDR1 and CDR2: SEHNR, FQNEAQ (reference sequence). This CDR3 is 15 amino acids long. CDR3 region: CASRGGLADSYEQYF.

The rearrangement joins TRBV27 to TRBJ2-7; the TCRdb call, TRBD1, lacks DNA for checking. Germline-derived CDR1 and CDR2 are MNHEY and SMNVEV (reference sequence). This CDR3 is 15 amino acids long. The CDR3: CASSPGTGDAYEQYF.

The chain links TRBV7-9 to TRBJ2-1; TCRdb reports TRBD1, a call that lacks DNA to check it against. The CDR3 loop spans 12 amino acids. The germline CDR1 and CDR2 sequences are SEHNR and FQNEAQ (reference sequence). This CDR3 reads CASSRDHNEQFF.

The rearrangement links TRBV5-1 to TRBJ2-2; the D call of TRBD1 rests on TCRdb alone, since no DNA is present to check it. Germline loops: CDR1 SGHRS, CDR2 YFSETQ. This CDR3 region has 14 residues. The chain's CDR3 is CASSLAGSPGELFF.

This chain joins TRBV20-1 and TRBJ2-5; TCRdb names TRBD2, which stays unverified in the absence of DNA. Germline V gene data show CDR1 as DFQATT and CDR2 as SNEGSKA (reference sequence). The CDR3 spans 18 residues. The CDR3 loop reads CSAIGIGTSSWYQETQYF.

The chain has TRBV12-3 or TRBV12-4 and TRBJ1-1. CDR3 size: 13 residues. The CDR3: CASSFDINTEAFF.

The CDR3 sequence: CSVIEQGSPTNQPQHF. The rearrangement links TRBV29-1 to TRBJ1-5; the TCRdb D gene call, TRBD1, has no DNA to confirm it. The CDR3 runs 16 residues. Per the germline V gene, CDR1 is SQVTM and CDR2 is ANQGSEA.

The chain couples TRBV7-9 to TRBJ1-1; the D call from TCRdb, TRBD1, cannot be confirmed without DNA. Germline loops: CDR1 SEHNR, CDR2 FQNEAQ (reference sequence). The CDR3 extends over 15 amino acids. The CDR3: CASSPGQGLNTEAFF.

The rearrangement links TRBV20-1 to TRBJ2-7; TCRdb indicates TRBD2, and absent DNA this call remains unverified. The CDR3 runs 16 residues. Germline CDR1 is DFQATT and CDR2 is SNEGSKA (reference sequence). The CDR3 loop is CSARPLFLVVAGEQYF.